This TCR beta chain originates from a study of CD8 T cells in Susac syndrome. RNA totalling roughly 0.5 to 1 ug underwent reverse transcription with random hexamers. TCRdb passed the immunoSEQ multiplex PCR reads through MiXCR, listing each CDR3 protein once. The table shows 100,000 or so distinct CDR3 sequences, with about nine tenths occurring only once. TCR beta sequencing was performed on blood CD8+ and CD4+ T cells. The authors negatively isolated CD8+ and CD4+ T cells and FACS-enriched TEMRA cells. CDR1 and CDR2 from the germline V gene are SNHLY and FYNNEI. Trimming removed 7 bases from V and 4 bases from J, with 10 bases in between. This CDR3 region has 12 residues.

The sample consisted of CD4+ T cells from PBMCs. This chain uses TRBV2 with TRBJ2-5, with D maybe TRBD2 (5 bases). The receptor was isolated from a human donor in good health. The CDR3 coding sequence is TGTGCCAGCACGACGGGATCAGAGACCCAGTACTTC. Its protein product is CASTTGSETQYF.